This note documents a single T cell receptor beta chain sequence. CDR1 and CDR2 (germline): MNHEY, SVGAGI. Trimming left V 2 bases short and J 2 bases short, with 6 bases between. The CDR3 extends over 13 amino acids. This sample stems from a study of OX40 agonist ivuxolimab in advanced cancers. Sequencing was performed with immunoSEQ multiplex PCR; in TCRdb, only in-frame clones are kept and a portion is missing. The sample contains some 83,000 clones, 80% to 90% of which appear only once. The chain has TRBV6-5 and TRBJ2-5; maybe TRBD1 (6 bases). The TCR comes from an adult with an advanced solid tumor such as melanoma, head and neck, liver or kidney cancer. Specimen: CD4+ or CD8+ T cells sorted from blood, collected in a trial of the OX40 agonist ivuxolimab. CDR3 region: CASSYGQQETQYF. Written as DNA, the CDR3 is TGTGCCAGCAGTTACGGACAGCAAGAGACCCAGTACTTC.